This TCR beta chain was profiled in a study of Ad26.COV2.S vaccination and SARS-CoV-2 variants. The repertoire was sequenced with immunoSEQ multiplex PCR; TCRdb's copy has only in-frame clones and lacks some. The sample contains 200,000 to 250,000 clones, 85% to 90% of which appear only once. Treatment reported: around 19 received Ad26.COV2.S at low or high dose, single or two shots; several received placebo; per-sample allocation not given. On day 63 after the first injection, vaccine and placebo recipients gave samples. Germline V gene lookup returns CDR1 MNHEY and CDR2 SMNVEV (reference sequence). The CDR3 length is 13 residues. J was trimmed by 4 bases and V by 6 bases; bases with no gene match: 4.

The V and J genes are TRBV27 and TRBJ2-5; 8 positions agree with TRBD1. The input for sequencing was peripheral blood, taken in a trial of Ad26.COV2.S vaccine versus placebo. The sequence came from a person between 18 and 65 years old who received the Ad26.COV2.S COVID-19 vaccine or a placebo. CDR3 region: CASSKQGVETQYF. The CDR3 DNA reads as TGTGCCAGCAGCAAACAGGGGGTAGAGACCCAGTACTTC.